This TCR beta chain originates from a study of cytomegalovirus exposure and HLA in healthy donors. Study-level points and caveats: Further analysis, carried out later, found HLA-associated TCR beta chains more clonally expanded than equally common other chains. Most TCR sequences were uncommon, yet certain public TCRs appeared in many donors. Across donors, presence/absence analyses took sequencing depth to be roughly uniform.

V gave up 7 bases and J gave up 6 bases, with 12 bases separating them. This CDR3 is built from 11 residues. CDR1 is SQVTM and CDR2 is ANQGSEA in the germline V gene. At collection, donors were nominally healthy, but unrecorded immune exposures were probable. On this clone itself: Its target is not known.

PCR was performed using 60 Vbeta and 13 Jbeta primers. TCRdb's table, derived via immunoSEQ multiplex PCR, lists solely in-frame clones and lacks some. The repertoire holds 120,000 or so clones, with more than 80% as singletons. This sequence originates from a man aged 35 to 55 in good health and CMV-seronegative. This chain links TRBV29-1 with TRBJ1-1; D possibly corresponds to TRBD1 (5 bases). Sequenced sample: PBMCs. The DNA for the CDR3 is TGCAGCGCTGTCGGGGGGGCTGAAGCTTTCTTT. This translates into CSAVGGAEAFF.